The 9 T cell receptor beta chains reported below all come from one sample, sequenced in a study of HIV-infected patients and healthy controls. Antiretroviral therapy had run roughly three months, about 14 weeks, before follow-up blood collection. All unsorted peripheral T cells were captured because whole blood was used without fractionation. Alpha and beta constant-region primers primed reverse transcription of about 0.5 ug RNA. Each of the alpha and beta chains got its own library through chain-specific third strand synthesis with indices. TCRdb reanalysed the 5' RACE reads using MiXCR and keeps one entry per CDR3 protein. The sample lists under 7,500 distinct CDR3 sequences; about 10% were seen once. Here the sequenced sample was blood, taken during antiretroviral therapy. Receptors originate from an adult with HIV infection.

This clonotype is categorized as medium-sized. The chain recombines TRBV29-1 with TRBJ2-3, with D possibly called TRBD1 or TRBD2 (5 bases each). Germline CDR1 is SQVTM and CDR2 is ANQGSEA. V was shortened by 6 bases and J by 2 bases, with 12 bases between the two germline ends. The CDR3 is 13 amino acids. CDR3 residues: CSVGQRYTDTQYF. The CDR3 DNA sequence: TGCAGCGTGGGGCAGCGGTACACAGATACGCAGTATTTT.

In its sample, this clonotype ranks as medium-sized. The V gene is TRBV29-1, the J gene TRBJ2-3, with D unclear. Per germline, CDR1 SQVTM and CDR2 ANQGSEA. Trimming removed 6 bases at V and 2 bases at J, with 12 bases between. The CDR3 has 13 residues. CDR3 amino acids: CSVDSSSTDTQYF. CDR3 DNA sequence: TGCAGCGTCGATTCCTCGTCCACAGATACGCAGTATTTT.

By proportion, this clonotype is medium-sized (0.01 to 0.1%). This chain's CDR3 is CSARDRGLHPPDTQYF. The CDR3 DNA follows: TGCAGTGCGAGGGACAGGGGGCTCCATCCACCAGATACGCAGTATTTT. The chain carries TRBV20-1 and TRBJ2-3, with 12 bases aligning to TRBD1. The CDR3 extends over 16 amino acids. The junction had 11 bases not matched to a gene; V was cut back by 6 bases and J by 4 bases. Germline V gene sequence: CDR1 DFQATT, CDR2 SNEGSKA (reference sequence).

This clonotype was counted at least ten times. The chain joins TRBV6-6 to TRBJ2-3, with D perhaps assigned TRBD1 or TRBD2 (5 bases each). V was cut by 4 bases and J by 6 bases, with 11 bases left in between. Germline-derived CDR1 and CDR2 are MNHNY and SVGAGI (reference sequence). This CDR3 spans 13 amino acids. CDR3: CASSSGGADTQYF. DNA for the CDR3: TGTGCCAGCAGTTCTGGGGGTGCGGATACGCAGTATTTT.

On this clonotype itself: A read error may explain this, as a much larger clone is one base away. The chain combines TRBV7-6 with TRBJ2-7; 7 nucleotides match TRBD2. Germline lookup yields CDR1 SGHVS and CDR2 FNYEAQ. This CDR3 spans 14 amino acids. CDR3 amino acids: CAGSLGSSGYEQYF. For the CDR3, the DNA is TGTGCCGGCAGCTTAGGGTCTAGCGGCTACGAGCAGTACTTC. The entire variable domain, with the rest obtained from reference TRBV7-6 and TRBJ2-7, is as follows: GAGVSQSPRYKVTKRGQDVALRCDPISGHVSLYWYRQALGQGPEFLTYFNYEAQQDKSGLPNDRFSAERPEGSISTLTIQRTEQRDSAMYRCAGSLGSSGYEQYFGPGTRLTVT.

The chain recombines TRBV7-9 with TRBJ2-1, with 8 bases fitting TRBD1. Per germline, CDR1 SEHNR and CDR2 FQNEAQ (reference sequence). The CDR3 consists of 14 residues. The CDR3 protein is CGTSLTGVDNEQFF. The CDR3 nucleotides read TGTGGCACGAGCTTGACAGGGGTCGACAATGAGCAGTTCTTC.

This clonotype appeared many times. The gene calls are TRBV7-6 and TRBJ2-3; D may correspond to TRBD1 or TRBD2 (6 bases each). Trimming took 7 bases from V and 3 from J, leaving 20 bases between them. This CDR3 region has 16 residues. CDR1 is SGHVS and CDR2 is FNYEAQ in the germline V gene. The CDR3 sequence: CASTLGTLAGTDTQYF. CDR3 nucleotide sequence: TGTGCCAGCACTTTAGGGACACTCGCGGGGACAGATACGCAGTATTTT.

The chain couples TRBV6-5 to TRBJ2-4; D might be TRBD1 (6 bases). Trimming cost V 9 bases and J 0 bases, with 9 bases left between them. CDR1 is MNHEY and CDR2 is SVGAGI in the germline V gene. There are 13 residues in the CDR3. This CDR3 reads CASRTVAKNIQYF. For the CDR3, the DNA is TGTGCCAGTAGGACAGTAGCCAAAAACATTCAGTACTTC.

The sample holds a few counts of this clonotype. V gene TRBV30 combines with J gene TRBJ2-3; 9 nucleotides line up with TRBD2. V shed 5 bases, J shed 2 bases, and the junction held 5 bases outside the gene matches. The CDR3 contains 14 residues. Germline CDR1 is GTSNPN and CDR2 is SVGIG (reference sequence). CDR3 sequence: CAWGTSSFTDTQYF. DNA for the CDR3: TGTGCCTGGGGGACTAGCAGTTTCACAGATACGCAGTATTTT.